These 21 T cell receptor beta chains share one sample of origin, sequenced in a study of blood T cell dynamics during melanoma immunotherapy. The time point is: pre-treatment baseline. Sequenced by immunoSEQ multiplex PCR; TCRdb stores in-frame clones only, minus some. The sample lists approximately 6,900 clones, 65% to 85% occurring once. This sample comprised blood, obtained from a patient treated with checkpoint blockade. These receptors were taken from a human donor with melanoma.

The chain joins TRBV7-8 to TRBJ1-1; D unresolved. Per the germline V gene, CDR1 is SGHVS and CDR2 is FQNEAQ. This CDR3 has 13 amino acids. V lost 5 bases and J lost 3, with 10 bases in between. Here the CDR3 DNA reads TGTGCCAGCAGCGGGGTTTGGGACACTGAAGCTTTCTTT. This encodes CASSGVWDTEAFF.

This clone was seen only a few times. V gene TRBV4-2 combines with J gene TRBJ1-2; D unclear. CDR3 length: 16 amino acids. V lost 1 base to trimming and J lost 7 bases, with 19 bases between them. The germline gives CDR1 LGHNA, CDR2 YNFKEQ. The CDR3 nucleotides read TGTGCCAGCAGCCAAGGCAGAGACCCCCCGGGGTCTGGCTACACCTTC. Translating it yields CASSQGRDPPGSGYTF.

In this sample, this clone turned up a few times. The J gene is TRBJ2-3, the V gene TRBV9; 8 bases are a match to TRBD2. The CDR3 contains 16 residues. The germline CDR1 and CDR2 sequences are SGDLS and YYNGEE. J was trimmed by 0 bases and V by 4 bases; bases with no gene match: 7. CDR3 in amino acids: CASSPGLASSTDTQYF. The DNA of the CDR3 is TGTGCCAGCAGCCCCGGACTAGCCTCAAGCACAGATACGCAGTATTTT.

The V gene is TRBV30, the J gene TRBJ2-7; no definite D call. The CDR3 length is 13 residues. CDR1 is GTSNPN and CDR2 is SVGIG in the germline V gene (reference sequence). V was shortened by 3 bases and J by 3 bases, with 12 bases between the two germline ends. CDR3 nucleotide sequence: TGTGCCTGGAGGGTACTCCGGAACTACGAGCAGTACTTC. This translates into CAWRVLRNYEQYF.

The chain employs TRBV28 and TRBJ1-3, with D perhaps TRBD1 (5 bases). This CDR3 region has 17 residues. From germline, CDR1 is MDHEN and CDR2 SYDVKM. V was clipped by 2 bases and J by 0 bases, with 14 bases between them. CDR3 in DNA: TGTGCCAGCAGTTTAGGGGGAGCGACCTACTCTGGAAACACCATATATTTT. It codes for CASSLGGATYSGNTIYF.

The genes are TRBV29-1 and TRBJ2-5; the match to TRBD2 covers 7 bases. The germline gives CDR1 SQVTM, CDR2 ANQGSEA. CDR3 length: 12 residues. The trim removed 2 bases at V and 11 bases at J, leaving 8 bases unmatched. CDR3 residues: CSVERQAGEQYF. In DNA, the CDR3 is TGCAGCGTTGAACGCCAGGCGGGAGAGCAGTACTTC.

This rearrangement joins TRBV6-6 to TRBJ2-7; a possible D gene is TRBD2 (6 bases). Germline V gives CDR1 MNHNY, CDR2 SVGAGI (reference sequence). V lost 4 bases and J 3 bases, leaving 16 bases between the germline ends. This CDR3 spans 15 amino acids. This CDR3 reads CASSSTGARGYEQYF. The DNA for the CDR3 is TGTGCCAGCAGTTCGACGGGAGCGAGGGGCTACGAGCAGTACTTC.

This clone qualifies as medium-sized. The chain recombines TRBV7-6 with TRBJ2-7; D is unresolved. V was clipped by 2 bases and J by 6 bases, with 14 bases between them. CDR1 and CDR2 from the germline V gene are SGHVS and FNYEAQ. This CDR3 has 14 amino acids. The CDR3 DNA reads TGTGCCAGCAGCTTAAGGTGGTCCAGTGCCGAGCAGTACTTC. Amino acids: CASSLRWSSAEQYF.

V is TRBV7-2 and J is TRBJ2-7; D unresolved. Trimming shortened V by 4 bases and J by 3 bases, and 10 bases separated the two germline ends. CDR3 length: 13 residues. Germline-derived CDR1 and CDR2 are SGHTA and FQGNSA. The CDR3 nucleotides read TGTGCCAGCAGCTCCCCGGCAGGCTACGAGCAGTACTTC. This encodes CASSSPAGYEQYF.

This clone was picked up one time. The gene calls are TRBV6-5 and TRBJ2-7; 10 bases map to TRBD2. Unmatched junction bases numbered 6, after V lost 5 bases and J lost 2 bases. The CDR3 sequence is 15 residues long. CDR1 MNHEY and CDR2 SVGAGI come from the germline V gene. The CDR3 DNA sequence: TGTGCCAGCAGTCTGGCTAGCGGGAGCGCCTACGAGCAGTACTTC. It is translated as CASSLASGSAYEQYF.

The gene calls are TRBV27 and TRBJ1-4; D is uncertain. V gave up 3 bases and J gave up 11 bases, with 13 bases separating them. The CDR3 spans 13 residues. The V gene's germline CDR1 is MNHEY and CDR2 SMNVEV (reference sequence). CDR3: CASSFSANGKLFF. The CDR3 bases are TGTGCCAGCAGTTTCAGCGCAAATGGTAAACTGTTTTTT.

This chain uses TRBV6-5 with TRBJ1-1, with 7 bases fitting TRBD1. Per the germline V gene, CDR1 is MNHEY and CDR2 is SVGAGI. This CDR3 region has 15 residues. V was clipped by 2 bases and J by 4 bases; unmatched bases: 7. CDR3 DNA: TGTGCCAGCAGTTACACGGGACAGTATGCCACTGAAGCTTTCTTT. Encoded protein: CASSYTGQYATEAFF.

This chain links TRBV27 with TRBJ2-5; D possibly matches TRBD1 or TRBD2 (7 bases each). The J call is doubtful: the DNA matches TRBJ2-7 better. Germline V gene sequence: CDR1 MNHEY, CDR2 SMNVEV (reference sequence). This CDR3 is 14 amino acids long. Here the CDR3 DNA reads TGTGCCAGCAGTTTGGGAGGGACAGCCGCCGAGCAGTACTTC. Residues: CASSLGGTAAEQYF.

CDR3 loop: CASRPDTGASYEQYF. In nucleotides, the CDR3 is TGTGCCAGCAGACCTGATACAGGAGCTTCCTACGAGCAGTACTTC. The J gene is TRBJ2-7, the V gene TRBV27; tentative D call: TRBD1 (5 bases). Germline CDR1 and CDR2: MNHEY and SMNVEV (reference sequence). CDR3 length: 15 amino acids. Trimming left V 6 bases short and J 1 base short, with 16 bases between.

This chain links TRBV7-8 with TRBJ1-2, with a tentative D call TRBD1 (5 bases). Trimming removed 0 bases at V and 8 bases at J, with 13 bases between. The CDR3 covers 14 residues. Germline assignment: CDR1 SGHVS and CDR2 FQNEAQ. DNA for the CDR3: TGTGCCAGCAGCTTAGCTGACAGAGGAGGGGGCTACACCTTC. Translating gives CASSLADRGGGYTF.

CDR3 region: CASSFRDRDTEAFF. The CDR3 coding sequence is TGTGCCAGCAGCTTTAGAGACAGGGACACTGAAGCTTTCTTT. The V gene is TRBV5-6, the J gene TRBJ1-1; 7 positions agree with TRBD1. Germline V gene data show CDR1 as SGHDT and CDR2 as YYEEEE. The ends lost 2 bases at V and 3 bases at J; junction bases unmatched: 4. The CDR3 is 14 amino acids.

The chain combines TRBV28 with TRBJ2-7; no clear D. The germline gives CDR1 MDHEN, CDR2 SYDVKM. Trimming pared 1 base from V and 6 bases from J, leaving 7 bases between. The CDR3 contains 12 residues. The CDR3 region has the DNA TGTGCCAGCAGTTTATCCCAGCTCGAGCAGTACTTC. This sequence encodes CASSLSQLEQYF.

This chain connects TRBV5-6 to TRBJ1-2; D remains ambiguous. The CDR3 consists of 13 residues. The V end was cut by 0 bases, the J end by 4 bases, with 7 bases between. Germline V lookup: CDR1 SGHDT, CDR2 YYEEEE. This CDR3 is CASSLGGVYGYTF. Written as DNA, the CDR3 is TGTGCCAGCAGCTTGGGCGGGGTCTATGGCTACACCTTC.

This sequence joins TRBV6-5 and TRBJ1-1; TRBD1 might be the D (6 bases). Between the trimmed V and J ends, which lost 2 bases and 8 bases, there was a span of 12 bases. The CDR3 length is 13 residues. CDR1 MNHEY and CDR2 SVGAGI come from the germline V gene. The CDR3 DNA reads TGTGCCAGCAGTTACGGGGGGGGCTCGGAAGCTTTCTTT. It is translated as CASSYGGGSEAFF.

The chain is built from TRBV11-2 and TRBJ1-5, with D possibly being TRBD1 (5 bases). This CDR3 region has 16 residues. Germline CDR1 and CDR2: SGHAT and FQNNGV. With 1 base removed from V and 2 bases from J, the gap between germline ends came to 12 bases. CDR3 protein: CASSLGAGPGNQPQHF. The CDR3 DNA reads as TGTGCCAGCAGCTTAGGCGCAGGGCCCGGCAATCAGCCCCAGCATTTT.

J is TRBJ2-7 and V is TRBV9; D tentatively fits TRBD1 or TRBD2 (5 bases each). V was clipped by 0 bases and J by 4 bases, with 14 bases between them. Looked up from germline, CDR1 is SGDLS and CDR2 is YYNGEE. The CDR3 is 15 residues long. The CDR3 protein is CASSVGGTVSYEQYF. The CDR3 region has the DNA TGTGCCAGCAGCGTAGGGGGGACCGTCTCGTACGAGCAGTACTTC.